This TCR beta chain derives from a study of blood T cell repertoires in COVID-19. Whole-study context: The origin of the acute and convalescent COVID-19 samples was the United States, Italy and Spain. Sources were T cells, B-cell-depleted T cells, or PBMCs; the material itself was cDNA or gDNA.

V lost 2 bases to trimming and J lost 7 bases, with 8 bases between them. CDR3 length: 12 residues. Germline-derived CDR1 and CDR2 are WSHSY and SAAADI. In the original processing: Amplification with reference gene primers provided the estimates of nucleated cell counts. Using immunoSEQ multiplex PCR, the repertoire was profiled, and TCRdb retains in-frame clones only, with some absent. The V and J calls and the clone size are those of that table, but D and trimming were determined from the DNA. Among roughly 43,000 clones, 87% were seen once, and the ten largest hold 15% to 19%. The sequence was collected from a man aged 55 to 70 with active COVID-19. The chain couples TRBV10-2 to TRBJ1-1; the D is unclear. The sample comprised peripheral blood. In DNA form, the CDR3 reads TGCGCCAGCAGTGAGGGTGGAGATGAAGCTTTCTTT. This encodes CASSEGGDEAFF.